Listed here are 24 T cell receptor beta chains from one sample, sequenced in a study of blood T cell repertoires in COVID-19. The repertoire was sequenced with immunoSEQ multiplex PCR; TCRdb's copy has only in-frame clones and lacks some. The profile shows just under 100,000 clones, around 84% of them singletons. Sequenced: peripheral blood. Receptor source: a woman aged 55-69 years in a cohort sampled during active or convalescent COVID-19.

The rearrangement joins TRBV6-6 to TRBJ1-4; 9 positions match TRBD1. The trim removed 5 bases at V and 5 bases at J, leaving 3 bases unmatched. The CDR3 runs to 14 residues. Germline values: CDR1 MNHNY, CDR2 SVGAGI (reference sequence). CDR3 coding DNA: TGTGCCAGCAGTGCCGGGACAGGGAATGAAAAACTGTTTTTT. Its protein product is CASSAGTGNEKLFF.

CDR3 protein: CASSIGPGGDGANVLTF. In nucleotides, the CDR3 is TGTGCCAGTAGTATAGGACCAGGCGGGGATGGGGCCAACGTCCTGACTTTC. The chain is built from TRBV19 and TRBJ2-6, with TRBD2 as a possible D gene (6 bases). The CDR3 totals 17 residues. CDR1 LNHDA and CDR2 SQIVND come from the germline V gene (reference sequence). Deletions cut 1 base from V and 3 bases from J, with 13 bases between.

The chain has TRBV4-1 and TRBJ2-3; no definite D call. The CDR3 is made up of 15 amino acids. Germline V lookup: CDR1 MGHRA, CDR2 YSYEKL. V lost 0 bases, J lost 3 bases, and 10 bases lay in between. The CDR3 here is CASSQEESRTDTQYF. For the CDR3, the DNA is TGCGCCAGCAGCCAAGAGGAGAGTAGGACAGATACGCAGTATTTT.

The V call is TRBV7-3, the J call TRBJ2-3; TRBD2 aligns across 9 bases. With 3 bases clipped from V and 4 bases from J, the junction kept 8 bases outside the gene matches. Germline V lookup: CDR1 SGHTA, CDR2 FQGTGA. This CDR3 spans 16 amino acids. Written as DNA, the CDR3 is TGTGCCAGCAGCTTGCGTAGCGGGAGAAGGTCAGATACGCAGTATTTT. This codes for CASSLRSGRRSDTQYF.

This clone showed up just a few times. The J gene is TRBJ1-2, the V gene TRBV19, with 8 bases matching TRBD1. The CDR3 has 13 residues. V lost 7 bases, J lost 3 bases, and 4 bases stayed unmatched. Germline loops: CDR1 LNHDA, CDR2 SQIVND (reference sequence). The CDR3 DNA is TGTGCCAGTACAGGGGGCGCCCACTATGGCTACACCTTC. Translating it yields CASTGGAHYGYTF.

V and J are TRBV24-1 and TRBJ2-1, with 7 nucleotides matching TRBD1. V was pared by 2 bases and J by 0 bases, with 3 bases of the junction left unmatched. The germline V gene encodes CDR1 KGHDR and CDR2 SFDVKD. The CDR3 has 16 amino acids. The CDR3 spells CATSDSGTASYNEQFF. The CDR3 nucleotides read TGTGCCACCAGTGATTCCGGGACAGCCTCCTACAATGAGCAGTTCTTC.

This clone has a single count. The CDR3 DNA follows: TGTGCCAGCGGGACAGGGGGCGATGGGCAGTACTTC. This gives the protein CASGTGGDGQYF. This chain uses TRBV28 with TRBJ2-7; TRBD1 matches 12 bases. This CDR3 comprises 12 residues. Looked up from germline, CDR1 is MDHEN and CDR2 is SYDVKM. The junction had 5 bases not matched to a gene; V was cut back by 8 bases and J by 9 bases.

The chain recombines TRBV6-5 with TRBJ1-3; D unresolved. V was shortened by 6 bases and J by 1 base, with 10 bases between the two germline ends. The CDR3 is 14 residues long. Per the germline V gene, CDR1 is MNHEY and CDR2 is SVGAGI. The CDR3 protein is CASRVQLSGNTIYF. As DNA, the CDR3 is TGTGCCAGCAGGGTACAGCTGTCTGGAAACACCATATATTTT.

The chain combines TRBV6-1 with TRBJ2-1, with TRBD2 identical over 12 bases. Germline values: CDR1 MNHNS, CDR2 SASEGT. There are 16 residues in the CDR3. Trimming removed 2 bases from V and 9 bases from J; junction bases left unmatched: 8. The CDR3 DNA follows: TGTGCCAGCAGTGAATTAGCGACTAGCGGGAGTGCTGAGCAGTTCTTC. Translating gives CASSELATSGSAEQFF.

V and J are TRBV2 and TRBJ1-4; a possible D gene is TRBD1 (5 bases). This CDR3 has 13 amino acids. Germline V gene data show CDR1 as SNHLY and CDR2 as FYNNEI. Trimming took off 2 bases at V and 7 bases at J, with 8 bases between the two ends. This chain's CDR3 is CASSEQGFEKLFF. The CDR3 DNA sequence: TGTGCCAGCAGTGAACAGGGCTTTGAAAAACTGTTTTTT.

This chain links TRBV19 with TRBJ1-5; 8 bases agree with TRBD1. The CDR3 is 13 amino acids. CDR1 LNHDA and CDR2 SQIVND come from the germline V gene (reference sequence). The V segment lost 9 bases and the J segment 6 bases; nucleotides outside the gene matches: 7. CDR3 region: CASEDREGQPQHF. In DNA, the CDR3 is TGTGCCAGCGAGGACAGGGAAGGTCAGCCCCAGCATTTT.

This clone has more than one count but fewer than ten. J is TRBJ1-2 and V is TRBV19; possible D gene TRBD1, 6 bases. Germline V CDR1 and CDR2: LNHDA, SQIVND (reference sequence). CDR3 length equals 15 residues. The germline V and J ends were trimmed by 3 bases and 5 bases, with 16 bases remaining between them. As DNA, the CDR3 is TGTGCCAGTAGTATCTCTCCCAGGGGAGGGTATGGCTACACCTTC. It codes for CASSISPRGGYGYTF.

This clone was seen once. The chain recombines TRBV21-1 with TRBJ1-2; the table's D gene call, TRBD1, was not cross checked with the DNA. TRBV21-1 is flagged as a pseudogene. This CDR3 region has 14 residues. The DNA for the CDR3 is TGTGCCAGCAGCAGACAGGGGGCGTATGGTGGCTACACCTTC. It specifies CASSRQGAYGGYTF.

The V call is TRBV19, the J call TRBJ2-5; 8 nucleotides align to TRBD1. Germline trimming cut 1 base from V and 0 bases from J; bases unmatched to any gene: 4. CDR3 length equals 16 residues. The germline CDR1 and CDR2 sequences are LNHDA and SQIVND (reference sequence). This CDR3 reads CASSIGTGPYQETQYF. CDR3 DNA sequence: TGTGCCAGTAGTATAGGGACAGGGCCGTACCAAGAGACCCAGTACTTC. The complete variable domain, with remaining parts taken from reference TRBV19 and TRBJ2-5, reads DGGITQSPKYLFRKEGQNVTLSCEQNLNHDAMYWYRQDPGQGLRLIYYSQIVNDFQKGDIAEGYSVSREKKESFPLTVTSAQKNPTAFYLCASSIGTGPYQETQYFGPGTRLLVL.

The chain combines TRBV10-2 with TRBJ1-5; tentatively, D is TRBD1 (5 bases). This CDR3 contains 14 residues. Trimming shortened V by 2 bases and J by 4 bases, and 9 bases separated the two germline ends. CDR1 and CDR2 from the germline V gene are WSHSY and SAAADI. The CDR3 here is CASSEGGVNQPQHF. The CDR3 nucleotides are TGCGCCAGCAGTGAGGGAGGGGTAAATCAGCCCCAGCATTTT.

The gene calls are TRBV24-1 and TRBJ2-1, with 8 bases identical to TRBD1. The CDR3 covers 17 residues. Looked up from germline, CDR1 is KGHDR and CDR2 is SFDVKD. Trimming took 3 bases from V and 6 from J; bases not matched to a gene: 12. The CDR3 DNA follows: TGTGCCACCAGTGATGGTATTCCCGGACAGGGACGCAATGAGCAGTTCTTC. It translates to CATSDGIPGQGRNEQFF.

V usage is TRBV5-8 and J usage is TRBJ1-1; D possibly corresponds to TRBD1 (5 bases). Germline assignment: CDR1 SGHTS and CDR2 YDEGEE. The CDR3 is 15 residues long. V was clipped by 4 bases and J by 3 bases, with 16 bases between them. The CDR3 loop is CASSPGNLGDTEAFF. CDR3 sequence (DNA): TGTGCCAGCAGCCCGGGCAATTTAGGGGACACTGAAGCTTTCTTT.

This clone has a handful of counts. This rearrangement joins TRBV2 to TRBJ2-2; D might be TRBD2 (6 bases). This CDR3 is built from 17 residues. The germline V gene has CDR1 SNHLY and CDR2 FYNNEI. V was trimmed by 5 bases and J by 6 bases, leaving 22 bases between them. The CDR3 nucleotides are TGTGCCAGCAGTTCAGGTGTACGGGGGACCTGGGCCGGGGAGCTGTTTTTT. Protein sequence: CASSSGVRGTWAGELFF.

This clone was recorded a few times. The chain combines TRBV28 with TRBJ1-6; no definite D call. V lost 1 base and J lost 13, with 17 bases in between. The CDR3 has 15 residues. Germline loops: CDR1 MDHEN, CDR2 SYDVKM. CDR3 DNA: TGTGCCAGCAGTTTATTTGGGTCCCCTATGGAGCCCCTCCACTTT. Protein: CASSLFGSPMEPLHF.

This chain uses TRBV11-3 with TRBJ2-5; 9 bases are a match to TRBD2. The CDR3 extends over 16 amino acids. V lost 1 base, J lost 5 bases, and 8 bases stayed unmatched. Germline V gene lookup returns CDR1 SGHNT and CDR2 YENEEA. In DNA, the CDR3 is TGTGCCAGCAGCTTAGGAGGCGGGGGGGCGTCGGAGACCCAGTACTTC. This gives the protein CASSLGGGGASETQYF.

The rearrangement joins TRBV5-4 to TRBJ1-6; D ambiguous. Germline loops: CDR1 SGHNT, CDR2 YYREEE (reference sequence). CDR3 length equals 18 residues. V was shortened by 8 bases and J by 8 bases, with 29 bases between the two germline ends. DNA for the CDR3: TGTGCCAGGGCGTATCCCAGGCTCCATCCCCCCGGGGATTCACCCCTCCACTTT. Residues: CARAYPRLHPPGDSPLHF.

The chain carries TRBV6-5 and TRBJ1-2, with 7 bases aligning to TRBD1. This CDR3 is built from 12 residues. Germline trimming cut 6 bases from V and 8 bases from J; bases unmatched to any gene: 6. Germline lookup yields CDR1 MNHEY and CDR2 SVGAGI. The CDR3 here is CASSLTGLGYTF. The CDR3 DNA sequence: TGTGCCAGCAGCTTGACAGGGCTCGGCTACACCTTC.

The rearrangement joins TRBV5-4 to TRBJ2-7; 7 nucleotides align to TRBD2. CDR3 length equals 15 residues. Germline CDR1 SGHNT, CDR2 YYREEE (reference sequence). The V and J ends lost 1 base and 3 bases, in that order; junction bases with no gene match: 7. CDR3 DNA: TGTGCCAGCAGCTTGTCTGGCGGGAGAGGCTACGAGCAGTACTTC. It codes for CASSLSGGRGYEQYF.

The V and J genes are TRBV28 and TRBJ2-5, with 8 bases fitting TRBD2. The CDR3 is 14 amino acids. V dropped 3 bases and J dropped 5; count of bases not matched to a gene: 5. Germline CDR1 reads MDHEN; CDR2 reads SYDVKM. The CDR3 DNA follows: TGTGCCAGCAGTTTTGTCGGCGGGGGGGAGACCCAGTACTTC. It translates to CASSFVGGGETQYF.